One sample yielded the 23 T cell receptor beta chains listed below, sequenced in a study of blood T cells in healthy people across ages. Primers used in a second PCR of roughly 7 to 12 cycles were a sample-barcoded 5' primer and a J-beta primer mix. TCRdb reprocessed the 5' RACE reads with MiXCR, giving one entry per CDR3 protein. The data show hundreds of thousands of distinct CDR3 sequences, around 20% seen once. The specimen was blood. The receptor set was obtained from a man in his 70s in good health.

This clonotype was observed a handful of times. The chain links TRBV14 to TRBJ2-5; D might be TRBD1 (6 bases). This CDR3 spans 14 amino acids. V was shortened by 6 bases and J by 3 bases, with 14 bases between the two germline ends. The germline CDR1 and CDR2 sequences are SGHDN and FVKESK. CDR3: CASSLTGNKETQYF. The CDR3 region has the DNA TGTGCCAGCAGTCTCACAGGGAATAAAGAGACCCAGTACTTC.

This clonotype was observed at least ten times. The chain is built from TRBV7-2 and TRBJ2-7; 10 bases are shared with TRBD2. Losses at the gene ends were 0 bases for V and 4 bases for J; bases not matched to a gene: 3. Germline V CDR1 and CDR2: SGHTA, FQGNSA. The CDR3 loop spans 15 amino acids. The CDR3 DNA reads as TGTGCCAGCAGCTTAGCCACTAGCGGGGTTTACGAGCAGTACTTC. This sequence encodes CASSLATSGVYEQYF.

Only a few counts were recorded for this clonotype. J is TRBJ2-1 and V is TRBV20-1, with 10 bases aligning to TRBD1. Germline V gene data show CDR1 as DFQATT and CDR2 as SNEGSKA (reference sequence). V shed 0 bases and J 4 bases; nucleotides not matched to a gene: 3. CDR3 length: 15 amino acids. DNA of the CDR3: TGCAGTGCTAGAGACCGGGACAGGGGATACAATGAGCAGTTCTTC. Translation: CSARDRDRGYNEQFF.

This clonotype was seen only a few times. At one of its ends the junction is not consistent with the germline gene, which may arise from a read error. The chain carries TRBV12-3 or TRBV12-4 and TRBJ1-1; D ambiguous. This CDR3 comprises 13 residues. CDR3 amino acids: CASSLVGNAEAFF. CDR3 nucleotides: TGTGCCAGCAGTTTGGTGGGGAACGCTGAAGCTTTCTTT.

V and J are TRBV19 and TRBJ2-2; TRBD2 is a possible D gene (6 bases). V was shortened by 2 bases and J by 5 bases, with 12 bases between the two germline ends. From germline, CDR1 is LNHDA and CDR2 SQIVND (reference sequence). The CDR3 sequence is 15 residues long. The DNA of the CDR3 is TGTGCCAGTAGTATACCGGGAGTCAGTACCGGGGAGCTGTTTTTT. Encoded protein: CASSIPGVSTGELFF.

The rearrangement links TRBV4-3 to TRBJ2-1; 14 bases line up with TRBD2. J gave up 10 bases and V 1 base, and 6 bases lay outside the gene matches. Germline V gene lookup returns CDR1 LGHNA and CDR2 YSLEER. This CDR3 region has 16 residues. Here the CDR3 reads CASSQVGTSGSEEQFF. CDR3 DNA sequence: TGCGCCAGCAGCCAAGTAGGGACTAGCGGGAGCGAAGAGCAGTTCTTC.

The chain couples TRBV9 to TRBJ2-1; D is unresolved. Per germline, CDR1 SGDLS and CDR2 YYNGEE. The CDR3 length is 13 residues. Trimming removed 0 bases at V and 8 bases at J, with 9 bases between. The CDR3 is CASSVEFWDEQFF. CDR3 bases: TGTGCCAGCAGCGTAGAATTTTGGGATGAGCAGTTCTTC.

This clonotype was found once. The chain recombines TRBV29-1 with TRBJ2-2; D tentatively fits TRBD1 or TRBD2 (5 bases each). The CDR3 consists of 15 residues. Per the germline V gene, CDR1 is SQVTM and CDR2 is ANQGSEA. V dropped 7 bases and J dropped 4 bases, with 19 bases sitting between them. The CDR3 DNA is TGCAGCGCGTTGGGCAGGGACGCGGGCACCGGGGAGCTGTTTTTT. Translated, it gives CSALGRDAGTGELFF.

The chain employs TRBV7-8 and TRBJ1-4; D is unclear. The ends were cut back, 1 base at V and 10 bases at J, with 13 bases in the middle. CDR3 length: 14 amino acids. Germline CDR1 SGHVS, CDR2 FQNEAQ. DNA of the CDR3: TGTGCCAGCAGCTTAGAAGCTATCGGTGGAAAACTGTTTTTT. This translates into CASSLEAIGGKLFF.

V usage is TRBV2 and J usage is TRBJ2-7, with D possibly being TRBD1 (5 bases). In germline, CDR1 is SNHLY, CDR2 FYNNEI. V lost 0 bases, J lost 6 bases, and 15 bases lay in between. This CDR3 has 15 amino acids. CDR3 residues: CASSEAARASREQYF. The CDR3 DNA follows: TGTGCCAGCAGTGAAGCAGCCAGGGCCTCTCGCGAGCAGTACTTC.

This clonotype was counted only a few times. J is TRBJ2-5 and V is TRBV20-1; D remains ambiguous. The CDR3 spans 15 residues. Germline-derived CDR1 and CDR2 are DFQATT and SNEGSKA (reference sequence). The V end lost 3 bases, the J end lost 1 base, and 15 bases lay between the germline ends. DNA for the CDR3: TGCAGTGCTAGTGAGCAGGTAGACTTCCAAGAGACCCAGTACTTC. It codes for CSASEQVDFQETQYF.

The chain recombines TRBV10-3 with TRBJ1-6, with D perhaps TRBD1 (5 bases). The length of the CDR3 is 14 residues. The germline V and J ends were trimmed by 3 bases and 7 bases, with 10 bases remaining between them. Germline V gene data show CDR1 as ENHRY and CDR2 as SYGVKD. The CDR3 DNA follows: TGTGCCATCAGTGAAAGGGACGGCAATTCACCCCTCCACTTT. Translation: CAISERDGNSPLHF.

This clonotype was observed a few times. V gene TRBV7-2 combines with J gene TRBJ2-1, with TRBD2 matching 8 bases. This CDR3 contains 15 residues. Germline V lookup: CDR1 SGHTA, CDR2 FQGNSA. V trimming: 8 bases; J trimming: 2 bases; junction bases outside the gene matches: 8. The CDR3 nucleotides read TGTGCCAGCCATCAGCGGGAGACCCCCTACAATGAGCAGTTCTTC. Translation: CASHQRETPYNEQFF.

This clonotype appeared a few times. The chain couples TRBV28 to TRBJ2-7; TRBD1 agrees at 7 bases. V dropped 6 bases and J dropped 4; count of bases not matched to a gene: 9. This CDR3 has 14 residues. The V gene's germline CDR1 is MDHEN and CDR2 SYDVKM. CDR3 region: CASRLQGRGYEQYF. In nucleotides, the CDR3 is TGTGCCAGCAGGCTACAGGGGAGAGGGTACGAGCAGTACTTC.

This clonotype was seen at least ten times. The chain has TRBV6-2 or TRBV6-3 and TRBJ1-1; no reliable D call. The V end lost 5 bases, the J end lost 0 bases, and 16 bases lay between the germline ends. CDR3 size: 16 residues. Germline lookup yields CDR1 MNHEY and CDR2 SVGEGT. For the CDR3, the DNA is TGTGCCAGCAGTCTCTACATGATGGACTTGAACACTGAAGCTTTCTTT. This gives the protein CASSLYMMDLNTEAFF.

The rearrangement links TRBV20-1 to TRBJ2-7; D is perhaps TRBD1 or TRBD2 (5 bases each). The V end was cut by 1 base, the J end by 4 bases, with 26 bases between. This CDR3 contains 18 residues. Germline V CDR1 and CDR2: DFQATT, SNEGSKA (reference sequence). CDR3 sequence reads: CSARVRSLRDGFLYEQYF. In nucleotides, the CDR3 is TGCAGTGCTAGAGTTCGTTCCCTACGGGACGGTTTTTTGTACGAGCAGTACTTC.

J is TRBJ2-5 and V is TRBV29-1, with D uncertain. The CDR3 has 12 amino acids. Trimming stripped 4 bases from V and 5 bases from J, with 11 bases between. Germline CDR1 reads SQVTM; CDR2 reads ANQGSEA. DNA of the CDR3: TGCAGCGTTGTTCCGCCGACGGAGACCCAGTACTTC. Translated: CSVVPPTETQYF.

The V call is TRBV20-1, the J call TRBJ2-7; D is perhaps TRBD1 (5 bases). The V end was cut by 0 bases, the J end by 3 bases, with 15 bases between. Germline assignment: CDR1 DFQATT and CDR2 SNEGSKA (reference sequence). The CDR3 is 15 amino acids. The CDR3 protein is CSARDAQGFHYEQYF. Here the CDR3 DNA reads TGCAGTGCTAGAGACGCCCAGGGCTTCCACTACGAGCAGTACTTC.

This clonotype has a handful of counts. The chain couples TRBV9 to TRBJ2-3; the match to TRBD2 covers 8 bases. The CDR3 runs to 16 residues. Germline V gene lookup returns CDR1 SGDLS and CDR2 YYNGEE. V lost 0 bases and J lost 4; bases outside the gene matches: 7. The CDR3 DNA is TGTGCCAGCAGCGTAGGCGGTGCGGGAGGTTCAGATACGCAGTATTTT. Encoded protein: CASSVGGAGGSDTQYF.

On this clonotype: Just one base apart from a much larger clone, this may be a read error. As the CDR3 is not closed by the conserved phenylalanine or tryptophan, this likely results from a read error. This chain connects TRBV7-2 to TRBJ1-4; TRBD1 is a possible D gene (5 bases). Germline V lookup: CDR1 SGHTA, CDR2 FQGNSA. The CDR3 has 13 amino acids. V lost 4 bases to trimming and J lost 8 bases, with 11 bases between them. Written as DNA, the CDR3 is TGTGCCAGCAGCTGGGACCTCGGGGAAAAACTGTTTTAT. Translating it yields CASSWDLGEKLFY.

This clonotype has only a few counts. The V and J genes are TRBV6-5 and TRBJ2-2, with D possibly being TRBD1 (5 bases). V shed 6 bases and J shed 4 bases, with 9 bases lying between them. This CDR3 is 13 amino acids long. Germline CDR1 MNHEY, CDR2 SVGAGI. The CDR3 region is CASRPGFTGELFF. As DNA, the CDR3 is TGTGCCAGCAGGCCAGGGTTCACCGGGGAGCTGTTTTTT.

The chain links TRBV3-1 to TRBJ2-6; D may be TRBD2 (6 bases). Per germline, CDR1 LGHDT and CDR2 YNNKEL (reference sequence). V lost 7 bases and J 1 base, leaving 8 bases between the germline ends. The CDR3 spans 14 residues. CDR3 sequence reads: CASNRGSGANVLTF. The CDR3 DNA reads as TGTGCCAGCAACCGGGGGTCTGGGGCCAACGTCCTGACTTTC.

The chain employs TRBV25-1 and TRBJ1-2; TRBD1 is a possible D gene (5 bases). This CDR3 comprises 13 residues. CDR1 is MGHDK and CDR2 is SYGVNS in the germline V gene. Between the trimmed V and J ends, which lost 3 bases and 7 bases, there was a span of 12 bases. CDR3 nucleotide sequence: TGTGCCAGCAGTGATAATGGACATTTTGGCTACACCTTC. Translating gives CASSDNGHFGYTF.